This is a list of T cell receptor beta chains from one sample in a study of control samples from healthy donors and cancer patients. Clones were read by immunoSEQ multiplex PCR, and TCRdb kept only the in-frame ones, dropping some. The sample carries approximately 180,000 clones, 94% recorded once. Sequenced input: blood. The source of these receptors is a woman younger than 35 in good health. Both conserved end residues are part of each CDR3. D genes are given only for firm matches. Size values are once, few and many counts, or a class for expanded clones, and some rows have none.

j_call d_call v_call clone_size cdr3_aa cdr3_nt
TRBJ1-1 TRBD1 TRBV4-1 - CASSRQDRGLTEAFF TGCGCCAGCAGCCGACAGGACAGGGGGCTGACTGAAGCTTTCTTT
TRBJ1-2 - TRBV19 - CASSIQGREGNYGYTF TGTGCCAGTAGTATACAGGGACGAGAGGGAAACTATGGCTACACCTTC
TRBJ1-1 - TRBV18 - CASSPPKGFTEAFF TGTGCCAGCTCACCACCGAAGGGTTTCACTGAAGCTTTCTTT
TRBJ1-4 - TRBV27 - CASSLLEGGGEKLFF TGTGCCAGCAGTTTATTGGAGGGGGGGGGTGAAAAACTGTTTTTT
TRBJ2-2 - TRBV6-1 - CASSELGTGELFF TGTGCCAGCAGTGAATTAGGCACCGGGGAGCTGTTTTTT
TRBJ2-1 - TRBV27 - CASSPDRFSYNEQFF TGTGCCAGCAGCCCAGACAGGTTCTCCTACAATGAGCAGTTCTTC
TRBJ2-3 TRBD2 TRBV7-2 - CASSHLGEGTSGSTDTQYF TGTGCCAGCAGCCACCTGGGGGAGGGGACTAGCGGGAGCACAGATACGCAGTATTTT
TRBJ1-1 - TRBV19 - CASSLRRGNTEAFF TGTGCCAGTAGTCTCCGCCGAGGGAACACTGAAGCTTTCTTT
TRBJ2-2 - TRBV5-4 once CASSPAGYGNTGELFF TGTGCCAGCAGCCCGGCCGGGTATGGGAACACCGGGGAGCTGTTTTTT
TRBJ1-3 TRBD1 TRBV9 - CASTPGTGESGNTIYF TGTGCCAGCACCCCCGGGACAGGGGAATCTGGAAACACCATATATTTT
TRBJ2-4 TRBD2 TRBV4-1 - CASSQVAGTSSRRGKNIQYF TGCGCCAGCAGCCAAGTCGCCGGGACTAGCAGTCGGAGGGGCAAAAACATTCAGTACTTC
TRBJ1-3 - TRBV25-1 - CASSDSGNTIYF TGTGCCAGCAGTGACAGCGGAAACACCATATATTTT
TRBJ1-2 - TRBV27 - CASSSTDRSNYGYTF TGTGCCAGCAGTTCCACCGACAGGTCCAACTATGGCTACACCTTC
TRBJ1-3 - TRBV11-3 - CASSSPARSGNTIYF TGTGCCAGCAGTTCCCCCGCGCGCTCTGGAAACACCATATATTTT